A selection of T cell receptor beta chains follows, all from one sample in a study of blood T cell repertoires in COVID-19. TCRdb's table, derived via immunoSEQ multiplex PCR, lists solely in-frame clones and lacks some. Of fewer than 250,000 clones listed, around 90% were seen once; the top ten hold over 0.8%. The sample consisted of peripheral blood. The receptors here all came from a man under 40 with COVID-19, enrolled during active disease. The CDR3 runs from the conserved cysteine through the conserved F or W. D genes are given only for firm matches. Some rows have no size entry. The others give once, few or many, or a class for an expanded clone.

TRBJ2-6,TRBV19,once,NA,TGTGCCAGTAGGACTGATCTCGGGGCCAACGTCCTGACTTTC,CASRTDLGANVLTF
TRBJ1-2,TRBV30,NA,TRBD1,TGTGCCTGGAGTGTAGGGGGGACAGCCTATGGCTACACCTTC,CAWSVGGTAYGYTF
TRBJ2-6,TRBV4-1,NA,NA,TGCGCCAGCAGCCAAGAAGGGGCCGGGGCCAACGTCCTGACTTTC,CASSQEGAGANVLTF
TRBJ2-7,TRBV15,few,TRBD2,TGTGCCACCAGCAGAGATGGGGCAGGGAGGGGCGAGCAGTACTTC,CATSRDGAGRGEQYF
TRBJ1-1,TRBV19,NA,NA,TGTGCCAGTAGTGTATCCGGACTTGGCCTCCGATATATGAACACTGAAGCTTTCTTT,CASSVSGLGLRYMNTEAFF
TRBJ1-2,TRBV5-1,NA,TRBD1,TGCGCCAGCAGCTTAGGGACAGGGGATGGCTACACCTTC,CASSLGTGDGYTF
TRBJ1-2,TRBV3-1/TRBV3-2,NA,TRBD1,TGTGCCAGCAGCCAAGAGACAGGGAATAGACTTAACTATGGCTACACCTTC,CASSQETGNRLNYGYTF
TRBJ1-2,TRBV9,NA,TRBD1,TGTGCCAGCAGCGGCGGACAGGGGCTAACTGGCTACACCTTC,CASSGGQGLTGYTF
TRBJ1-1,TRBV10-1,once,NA,TGCGCCAGCAGTGAACAACATATCTCTGAAGCTTTCTTT,CASSEQHISEAFF
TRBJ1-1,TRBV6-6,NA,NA,TGTGCCAGCAGTTCCTCTCTCACTGAAGCTTTCTTT,CASSSSLTEAFF
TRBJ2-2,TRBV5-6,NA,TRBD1,TGTGCCAGCAGCTACTGGGACAGGGGGACCGGGGAGCTGTTTTTT,CASSYWDRGTGELFF
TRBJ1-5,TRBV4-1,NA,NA,TGCGCCAGCAGCCAGGGCCCAACCAATCAGCCCCAGCATTTT,CASSQGPTNQPQHF
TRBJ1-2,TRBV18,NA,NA,TGTGCCAGCCGGGGTCTTTGGGGCTACACCTTC,CASRGLWGYTF
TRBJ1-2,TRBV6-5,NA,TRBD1,TGTGCCAGCAGTACAACCGGACAGGGGGGCTATGGCTACACCTTC,CASSTTGQGGYGYTF
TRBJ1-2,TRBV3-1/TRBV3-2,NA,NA,TGTGCCAGCAGCCAAGGTCGGGGGGCAGTGGGCTACACCTTC,CASSQGRGAVGYTF
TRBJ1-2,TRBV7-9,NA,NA,TGTGCCAGCAGCCAATGGGTAGGGGGGGACTATGGCTACACCTTC,CASSQWVGGDYGYTF
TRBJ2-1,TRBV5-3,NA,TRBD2,TGTGCCAGAAGCCCCCCCCGACTAGCGGTTTCCTACAATGAGCAGTTCTTC,CARSPPRLAVSYNEQFF
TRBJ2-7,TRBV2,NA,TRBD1,TGTGCCAGCAGTGCCGGGACAGGGACCTACGAGCAGTACTTC,CASSAGTGTYEQYF
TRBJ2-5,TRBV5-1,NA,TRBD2,TGCGCCAGCAGCGTAGCGGGGGGCAAACAAGAGACCCAGTACTTC,CASSVAGGKQETQYF
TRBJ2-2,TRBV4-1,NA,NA,TGCGCCAGCAGTCTAACAGGGAACGGGGAGCTGTTTTTT,CASSLTGNGELFF
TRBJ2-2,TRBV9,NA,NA,TGTGCCAGCAGCGTAGGGACTATAACCACCGGGGAGCTGTTTTTT,CASSVGTITTGELFF
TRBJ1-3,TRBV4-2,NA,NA,TGTGCCAGCAGCCAAGAGGCGGGGTCGGCAGTTGGAAACACCATATATTTT,CASSQEAGSAVGNTIYF
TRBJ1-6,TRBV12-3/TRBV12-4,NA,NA,TGTGCCAGCAGCCCAGGGGTCAATTCACCCCTCCACTTT,CASSPGVNSPLHF
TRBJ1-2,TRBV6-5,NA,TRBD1,TGTGCCAGCAGTTACAATGGCAGGGGGAATGGTGGCTACACCTTC,CASSYNGRGNGGYTF
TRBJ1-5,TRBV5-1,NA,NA,TGCGCCAGCAGCCAGGATCCTTCAGCGCCCCAGCATTTT,CASSQDPSAPQHF
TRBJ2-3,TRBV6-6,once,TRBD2,TGTGCCAGCAGCAGACTAGCGACTAGCACAGATACGCAGTATTTT,CASSRLATSTDTQYF
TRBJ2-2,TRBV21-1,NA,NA,TGTGCCAGCAGCAAGGTAGAGGACACCGGGGAGCTGTTTTTT,CASSKVEDTGELFF
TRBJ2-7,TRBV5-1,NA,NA,TGCGCCAGCAGTGTCGAGGGCTACGAGCAGTACTTC,CASSVEGYEQYF
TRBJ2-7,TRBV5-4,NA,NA,TGTGCCAGCAGCTTCGGGGGCTACGAGCAGTACTTC,CASSFGGYEQYF
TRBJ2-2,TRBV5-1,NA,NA,TGCGCCAGCAGCTCCCGGACAACGCTCACCGGGGAGCTGTTTTTT,CASSSRTTLTGELFF
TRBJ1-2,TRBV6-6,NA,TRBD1,TGTGCCAGCAGTTTTGACAGGGAGTCGGGGGGCTACACCTTC,CASSFDRESGGYTF
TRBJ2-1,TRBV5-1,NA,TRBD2,TGCGCCAGCAGCTTGGCGTCTAGCGGGGGGGTCGGTGAGCAGTTCTTC,CASSLASSGGVGEQFF
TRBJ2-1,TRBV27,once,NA,TGTGCCAGCAGTTTCTGGACTACCCAGTCTACTGAGCAGTTCTTC,CASSFWTTQSTEQFF
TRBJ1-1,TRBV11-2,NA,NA,TGTGCCAGCAGCTTAGGACAGTTGAACACTGAAGCTTTCTTT,CASSLGQLNTEAFF
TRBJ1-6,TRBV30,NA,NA,TGTGCCTGGAATTCGGGGGGAACTAATTCACCCCTCCACTTT,CAWNSGGTNSPLHF
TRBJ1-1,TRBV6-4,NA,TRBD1,TGTGCCAGCAGACCTGACAGGGGAAGGACTGAAGCTTTCTTT,CASRPDRGRTEAFF
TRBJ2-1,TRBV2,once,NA,TGTGCCAGCAGTGGACAGGCCTCCTACAATGAGCAGTTCTTC,CASSGQASYNEQFF
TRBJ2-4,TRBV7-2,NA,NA,TGTGCCAGCAGCCCAGGGGTCGGAGGAAACATTCAGTACTTC,CASSPGVGGNIQYF
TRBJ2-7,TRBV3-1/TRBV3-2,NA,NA,TGTGCCAGCAGCCAGCTGCAGGACTCCCACACCTACGAGCAGTACTTC,CASSQLQDSHTYEQYF
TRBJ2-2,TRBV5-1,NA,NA,TGCGCCAGCAGCTTGGTGGCGAGGGTCGGGGAGCTGTTTTTT,CASSLVARVGELFF
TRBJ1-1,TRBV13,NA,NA,TGTGCCAGCAGCTTAGTAGTGGTAGGGGGGAACACTGAAGCTTTCTTT,CASSLVVVGGNTEAFF
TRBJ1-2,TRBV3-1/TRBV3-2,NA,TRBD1,TGTGCCAGCAGCCAAGAATTGACAGGGGGATATGGCTACACCTTC,CASSQELTGGYGYTF
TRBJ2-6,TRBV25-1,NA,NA,TGTGCCAGCAGTGAATTCGGGACATCTCAGACTGGGGCCAACGTCCTGACTTTC,CASSEFGTSQTGANVLTF
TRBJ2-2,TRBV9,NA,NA,TGTGCCAGCAGCGTAGGGTACAGCCCGAACACCGGGGAGCTGTTTTTT,CASSVGYSPNTGELFF
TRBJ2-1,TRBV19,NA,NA,TGTGCCAGTAGTATTCTGGGCCAGAGCTCCTACAATGAGCAGTTCTTC,CASSILGQSSYNEQFF
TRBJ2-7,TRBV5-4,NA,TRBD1,TGTGCCAGCAGCTTGATCTCAGGGGGCGCGTCCGAGCAGTACTTC,CASSLISGGASEQYF
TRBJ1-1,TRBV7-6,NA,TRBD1,TGTGCCAGCAGCCCTTGGACAGGGGGGGCCACAGCCCTTGAAGCTTTCTTT,CASSPWTGGATALEAFF
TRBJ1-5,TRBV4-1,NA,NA,TGCGCCAGCAGCGACCCGGGGAGCAATCAGCCCCAGCATTTT,CASSDPGSNQPQHF
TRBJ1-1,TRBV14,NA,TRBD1,TGTGCCAGCAGCCTCAGCGGACAGGGGAACACTGAAGCTTTCTTT,CASSLSGQGNTEAFF
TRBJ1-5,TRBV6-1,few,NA,TGTGCCAGCAGTGAATATGGGCAGGGTAGTCAGCCCCAGCATTTT,CASSEYGQGSQPQHF
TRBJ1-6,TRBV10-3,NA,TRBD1,TGTGCCATCAGAGAGGACAGGGGGAGCTCCTATAATTCACCCCTCCACTTT,CAIREDRGSSYNSPLHF
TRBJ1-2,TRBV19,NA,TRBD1,TGTGCCAGTAGCGATGGACAGGGGGCCGGCGGCTACACCTTC,CASSDGQGAGGYTF
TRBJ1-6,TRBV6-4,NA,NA,TGTGCCAGCAGCCCCGAGGGCCTTAATTCACCCCTCCACTTT,CASSPEGLNSPLHF
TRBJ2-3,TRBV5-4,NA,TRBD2,TGTGCCAGCAGCTTGGGGTTAGCGGGGGGATCGGATACGCAGTATTTT,CASSLGLAGGSDTQYF
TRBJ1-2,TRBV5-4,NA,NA,TGTGCCAGCAGCTTGGTGCGGGGGGCAGACTATGGCTACACCTTC,CASSLVRGADYGYTF
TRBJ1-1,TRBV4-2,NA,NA,TGTGCCAGCAGCCAAGGGTCCGCAGGGGAAGCTGAAGCTTTCTTT,CASSQGSAGEAEAFF
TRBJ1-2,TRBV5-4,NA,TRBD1,TGTGCCAGCAGCTCGGACAGGGCTCAGTGGAGATATGGCTACACCTTC,CASSSDRAQWRYGYTF
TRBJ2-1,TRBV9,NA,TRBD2,TGTGCCAGCAGCGAGAGGACTAGACCTTACAATGAGCAGTTCTTC,CASSERTRPYNEQFF
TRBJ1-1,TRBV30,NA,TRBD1,TGTGCCTGGAGTACAGGGGGGGAAGGAACTGAAGCTTTCTTT,CAWSTGGEGTEAFF